Listed below are T cell receptor beta chains from one sample, sequenced in a study of blood T cell repertoires in COVID-19. Profiled with immunoSEQ multiplex PCR; TCRdb holds only in-frame clones, not every one. This sample has 110,000 to 150,000 clones, with around 81% found just once. Sequencing used peripheral blood. The receptors originated from a human donor in a cohort sampled during active COVID-19. Both conserved end residues are part of each CDR3. The D gene is left open where the match is weak.

j_call d_call v_call cdr3_aa
TRBJ2-2 TRBD2 TRBV19 CASSRIGASGHGELFF
TRBJ2-1 TRBD2 TRBV19 CATSGTRNNEQFF
TRBJ1-1 - TRBV19 CASSITGNTEAFF
TRBJ1-2 TRBD1 TRBV3-1/TRBV3-2 CASSQHRGGDGYTF
TRBJ2-7 - TRBV30 CAWNGGPRREQYF
TRBJ2-7 - TRBV19 CASSPEGRYSYEQYF
TRBJ1-2 TRBD1 TRBV5-1 CASSTGGRNYGYTF
TRBJ1-2 - TRBV7-2 CASSSATGLIYGYTF
TRBJ2-3 TRBD1 TRBV5-1 CASSLVPGQGTDTQYF
TRBJ2-7 - TRBV5-1 CASSLLRNSYEQYF
TRBJ1-2 TRBD1 TRBV5-1 CASSQDRVSAGYTF
TRBJ2-7 - TRBV7-2 CASSLENPLVPYEQYF
TRBJ1-5 - TRBV27 CASSPTGPQHF
TRBJ1-2 - TRBV2 CASSEWQSNYGYTF
TRBJ2-2 TRBD1 TRBV7-3 CASSLEGQITTGELFF
TRBJ1-2 - TRBV30 CAWSVGRVSGYTF
TRBJ2-3 TRBD2 TRBV30 CAWRGVAGLDTQYF
TRBJ1-1 - TRBV4-1 CASSQAGARTEAFF
TRBJ2-6 TRBD2 TRBV5-8 CASSPRTSGNSGANVLTF
TRBJ2-2 TRBD2 TRBV7-8 CASSLALSGIAGELFF
TRBJ1-1 - TRBV10-3 CAISGDPGAEAFF
TRBJ1-6 - TRBV28 CASTPPDSRGSPLHF
TRBJ2-3 - TRBV6-5 CASSTAGISTDTQYF
TRBJ2-7 TRBD2 TRBV5-1 CASSFVGSGRVEQYF
TRBJ1-5 - TRBV19 CASSRQVYQPQHF
TRBJ2-1 TRBD2 TRBV28 CASSLRGGGNNEQFF
TRBJ2-1 - TRBV3-1/TRBV3-2 CASSQGAGLPQFF
TRBJ1-2 - TRBV30 CAWSAGVYGYTF
TRBJ2-1 TRBD2 TRBV5-1 CASRLAGGAQAYNEQFF
TRBJ1-5 - TRBV7-9 CASSLAPGGPEPQHF
TRBJ1-1 - TRBV7-6 CASSPQAGMDTEAFF
TRBJ2-1 TRBD2 TRBV14 CASSQGLAGEGEQFF
TRBJ2-7 TRBD1 TRBV5-6 CASSLYRGVRYEQYF